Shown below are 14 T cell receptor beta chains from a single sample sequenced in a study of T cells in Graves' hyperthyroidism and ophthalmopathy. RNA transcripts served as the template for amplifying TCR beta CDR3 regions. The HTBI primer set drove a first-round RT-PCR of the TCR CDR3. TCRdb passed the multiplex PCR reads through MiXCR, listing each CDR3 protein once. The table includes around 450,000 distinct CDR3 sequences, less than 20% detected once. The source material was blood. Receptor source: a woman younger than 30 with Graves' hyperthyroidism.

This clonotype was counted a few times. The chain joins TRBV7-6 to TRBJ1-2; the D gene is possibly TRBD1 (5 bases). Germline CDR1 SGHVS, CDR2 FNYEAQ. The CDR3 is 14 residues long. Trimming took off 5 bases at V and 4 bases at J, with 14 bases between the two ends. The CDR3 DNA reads TGTGCCAGCAGCCCGAGGGGCCCTAGCTATGGCTACACCTTC. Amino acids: CASSPRGPSYGYTF.

The CDR3 DNA is TGCAGTGCTAATATACCGGGACAGGGGGCCCACGAGCAGTACTTC. As protein: CSANIPGQGAHEQYF. The chain is built from TRBV20-1 and TRBJ2-7; 12 nucleotides align to TRBD1. This CDR3 contains 15 residues. The V gene's germline CDR1 is DFQATT and CDR2 SNEGSKA (reference sequence). V lost 4 bases and J lost 5; bases outside the gene matches: 9.

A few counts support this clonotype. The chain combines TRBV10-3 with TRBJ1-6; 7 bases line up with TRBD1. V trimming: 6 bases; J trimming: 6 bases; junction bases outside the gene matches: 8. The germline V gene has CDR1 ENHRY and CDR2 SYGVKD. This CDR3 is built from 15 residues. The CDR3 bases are TGTGCCATCAGGGAACCTCGACAGGGTAATTCACCCCTCCACTTT. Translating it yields CAIREPRQGNSPLHF.

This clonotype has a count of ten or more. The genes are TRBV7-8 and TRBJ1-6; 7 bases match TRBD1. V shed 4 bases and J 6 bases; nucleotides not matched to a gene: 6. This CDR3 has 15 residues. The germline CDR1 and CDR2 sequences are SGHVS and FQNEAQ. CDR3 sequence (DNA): TGTGCCAGCAGCTCGCCGACAGGGTCTAATTCACCCCTCCACTTT. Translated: CASSSPTGSNSPLHF.

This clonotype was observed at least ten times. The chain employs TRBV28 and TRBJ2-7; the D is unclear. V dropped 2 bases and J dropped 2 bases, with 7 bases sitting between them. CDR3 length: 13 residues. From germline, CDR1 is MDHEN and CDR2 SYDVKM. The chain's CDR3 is CASSLTSPYEQYF. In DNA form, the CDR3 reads TGTGCCAGCAGTTTAACCTCTCCCTACGAGCAGTACTTC.

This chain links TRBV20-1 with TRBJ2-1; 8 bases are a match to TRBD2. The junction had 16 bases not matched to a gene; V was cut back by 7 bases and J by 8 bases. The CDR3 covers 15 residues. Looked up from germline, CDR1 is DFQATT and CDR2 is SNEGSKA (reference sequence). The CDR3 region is CSVPFLGSGKDEQFF. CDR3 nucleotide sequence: TGCAGTGTCCCATTTCTGGGTAGCGGGAAGGATGAGCAGTTCTTC.

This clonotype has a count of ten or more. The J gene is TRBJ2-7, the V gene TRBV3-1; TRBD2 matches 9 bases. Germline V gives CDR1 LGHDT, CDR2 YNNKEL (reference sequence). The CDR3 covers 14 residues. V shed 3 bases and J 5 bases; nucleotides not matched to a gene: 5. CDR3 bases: TGTGCCAGCAGCCAGGCGGGAGGGCCCCACGAGCAGTACTTC. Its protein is CASSQAGGPHEQYF.

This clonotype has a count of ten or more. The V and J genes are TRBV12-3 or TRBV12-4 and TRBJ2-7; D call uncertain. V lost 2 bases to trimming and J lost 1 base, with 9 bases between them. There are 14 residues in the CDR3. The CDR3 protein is CASSLFRRSYEQYF. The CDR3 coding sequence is TGTGCCAGCAGTTTATTTAGGCGATCCTACGAGCAGTACTTC.

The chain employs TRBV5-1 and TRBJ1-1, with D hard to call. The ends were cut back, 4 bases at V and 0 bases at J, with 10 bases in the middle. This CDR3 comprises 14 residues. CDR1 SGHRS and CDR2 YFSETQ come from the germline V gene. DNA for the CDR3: TGCGCCAGCAGCACGCCCCAGATGAACACTGAAGCTTTCTTT. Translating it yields CASSTPQMNTEAFF.

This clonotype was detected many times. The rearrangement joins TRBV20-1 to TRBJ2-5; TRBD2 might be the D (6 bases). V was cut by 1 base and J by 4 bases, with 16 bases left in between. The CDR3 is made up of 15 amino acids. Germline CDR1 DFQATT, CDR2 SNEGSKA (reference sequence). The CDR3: CSARGGGGARETQYF. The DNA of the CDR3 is TGCAGTGCTAGAGGGGGAGGAGGGGCTCGAGAGACCCAGTACTTC.

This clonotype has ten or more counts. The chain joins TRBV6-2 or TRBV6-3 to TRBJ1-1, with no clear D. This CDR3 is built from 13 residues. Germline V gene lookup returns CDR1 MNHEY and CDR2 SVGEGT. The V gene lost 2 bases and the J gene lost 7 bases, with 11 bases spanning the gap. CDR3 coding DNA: TGTGCCAGCAGTTACAACGGCCGGGGTGAAGCTTTCTTT. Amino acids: CASSYNGRGEAFF.

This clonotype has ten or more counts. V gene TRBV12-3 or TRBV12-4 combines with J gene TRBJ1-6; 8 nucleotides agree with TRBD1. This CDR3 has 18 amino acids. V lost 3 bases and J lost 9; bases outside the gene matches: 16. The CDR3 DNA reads TGTGCCAGCAGTTTGGGATCTCGGACAGGGCCGTTTGTTTCACCCCTCCACTTT. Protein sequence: CASSLGSRTGPFVSPLHF.

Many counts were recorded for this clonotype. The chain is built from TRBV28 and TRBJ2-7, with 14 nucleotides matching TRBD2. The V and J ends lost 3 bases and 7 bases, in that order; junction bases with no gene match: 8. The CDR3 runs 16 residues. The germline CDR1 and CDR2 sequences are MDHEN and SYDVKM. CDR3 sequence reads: CASSFPKGLAGDEQYF. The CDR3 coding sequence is TGTGCCAGCAGTTTTCCAAAGGGACTAGCGGGAGATGAGCAGTACTTC.

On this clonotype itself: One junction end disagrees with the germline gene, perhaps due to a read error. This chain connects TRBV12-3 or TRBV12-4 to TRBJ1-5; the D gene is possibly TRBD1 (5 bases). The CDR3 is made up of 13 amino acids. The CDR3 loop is CASSTRGSQSQHF. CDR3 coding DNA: TGTGCCAGCAGCACGCGGGGGAGTCAGTCCCAGCATTTT.